Listed here is a single T cell receptor (beta chain). Its antigen is still unknown. Only in-frame clones appear in the TCRdb table, and some are missing; sequencing was by immunoSEQ multiplex PCR. The data hold approximately 44,000 clones, with 75% to 90% observed a single time. The data are from a study of T cell clonotyping in hematopoietic cell transplantation. Study-wide points: Graft donor and pretransplant recipient Inverse Simpson Index values predicted broader posttransplant TCR diversity. No sorting was done, leaving CD4 and CD8 contributions mixed. At the given depth, recipient repertoires were over 95% de novo clonotypes. After transplant, recipient diversity fell while pathologically expanded clonotypes grew through day 180.

Regarding time point: recipient sample about 28 days before transplant, after cytoreduction. The CDR3 covers 14 residues. Unmatched junction bases numbered 6, after V lost 4 bases and J lost 2 bases. Germline loops: CDR1 SGHNT, CDR2 YYREEE (reference sequence). The sequence was collected from a man in his sixties with acute myeloid leukemia. Some clones in this sample may be carry-over from other donors' samples. This rearrangement joins TRBV5-4 to TRBJ2-7; 7 bases agree with TRBD2. The sample consisted of peripheral blood mononuclear cells, taken before stem cell transplant. CDR3 loop: CASSGHGRTYEQYF. DNA of the CDR3: TGTGCCAGCAGCGGCCACGGGAGGACCTACGAGCAGTACTTC.